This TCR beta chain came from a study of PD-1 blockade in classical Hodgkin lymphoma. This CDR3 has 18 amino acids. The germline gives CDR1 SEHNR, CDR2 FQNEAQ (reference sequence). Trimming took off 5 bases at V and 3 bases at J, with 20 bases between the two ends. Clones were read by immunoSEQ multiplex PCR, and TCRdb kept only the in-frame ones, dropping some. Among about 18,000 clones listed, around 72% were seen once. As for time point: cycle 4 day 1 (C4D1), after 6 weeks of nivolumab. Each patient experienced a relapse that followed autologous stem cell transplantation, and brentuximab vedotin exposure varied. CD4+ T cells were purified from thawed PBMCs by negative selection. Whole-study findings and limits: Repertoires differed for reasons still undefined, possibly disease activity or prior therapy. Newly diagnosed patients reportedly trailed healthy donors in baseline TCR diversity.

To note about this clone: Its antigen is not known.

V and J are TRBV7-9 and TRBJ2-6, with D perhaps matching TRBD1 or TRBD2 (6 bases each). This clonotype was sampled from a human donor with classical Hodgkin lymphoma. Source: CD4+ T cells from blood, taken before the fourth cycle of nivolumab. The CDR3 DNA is TGTGCCAGCAGCGAAAGGGGGGTTGTTCTTCTTGGGGCCAACGTCCTGACTTTC. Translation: CASSERGVVLLGANVLTF.